The present T cell receptor beta chain was sequenced within a study of blood T cells in healthy people across ages (dated by TCRdb to 2015 to 2017). Broadly, across the study: In model experiments, template switching captured about one uniquely barcoded TCR beta cDNA molecule for every two T cells. For two donors (one aged 18 to 30 and one aged 80 or older), the study analyzed two additional independent replicas of 1 million unique cDNA reads from the same blood draw. Donors were grouped into four age groups: young (average 16 years), middle-aged (39), aged (approximately 58) and long-lived (approximately 78). To avoid experimental bias, donors of different ages were distributed randomly across sequencing lanes. The study measured age-related changes in TCR beta repertoire diversity using deep sequencing normalized with unique cDNA molecular identifiers. On the study overall, not on this receptor specifically: Donor CMV infection status was unknown, potentially confounding age-related changes in expanded clonotypes. There was a strong correlation between observed TCR beta diversity and the percentage of naive T cells measured by flow cytometry. Conclusive comparison of naive and antigen-experienced compartments was prevented by the profiling of bulk unsorted PBMCs. Compared with the aged group, the long-lived group had more naive CD4+ T cells, fewer expanded clones and increased TCR diversity, a pattern suggesting age selection. Observed TCR beta diversity per million T cells fell roughly linearly with age, and a significant reduction was already apparent by age around 40. Total diversity estimates from one million sequenced T cells were considered lower bounds and underestimates.

Systemically healthy Caucasian individuals from Russia, around 39 in total and aged roughly 6 to 90 years, were included as donors. Each donor gave around 9.8 milliliters of peripheral blood, collected into EDTA-treated Vacutainer tubes. Ficoll-Paque density-gradient centrifugation was used to isolate PBMCs, with at least 7 million per sample. Trizol reagent was used to extract total RNA from PBMCs, with at least 5 micrograms per sample. For every donor, an aliquot of PBMCs went through flow cytometry to measure the percentages of naive CD45RAhigh/CD27high T cells. Libraries were made using 5' RACE. Reads for this sample came from an Illumina HiSeq 2500. A second PCR of about 6 to 11 cycles was performed with a sample-barcoded 5' primer and a J-beta primer mix. A unique molecular identifier was introduced onto each TCR beta cDNA molecule by a template-switch 5' adaptor carrying 12 random nucleotides. Each sample yielded at least 3 million CDR3-containing paired-end reads. All of the RNA was converted into first-strand cDNA using the Mint cDNA synthesis kit, with a TRBC-specific oligonucleotide serving as the primer. After uracil-DNA glycosylase treatment, a first 18-cycle PCR used universal primers M1SS and BC2_uni_R on all cDNA. The paper's processing steps were these. Normalization of each sample was performed by random selection of 1 million high-quality reads, each carrying a distinct molecular identifier. Instead of being binned into consensus sequences, reads that shared molecular identifiers were thrown out. CDR3 identification, clonotype clustering and error correction used MiTCR with a Q25 quality threshold and the strictest error-elimination algorithm. Lower-bound total TCR beta diversity was estimated with a nonparametric unseen species model using Euler transformation. TCRdb handled the public reads itself, with Q25 trimming in fastp and clone calling in MiXCR, and kept productive beta chains. CDR3 protein sequences are deduplicated, and each keeps its most common genes and DNA. Clone size and V and J calls follow TCRdb, not the original study. The table for this sample lists hundreds of thousands of distinct CDR3 sequences; around 21% of them were counted only once. The top ten hold roughly 3.7% of the sample.

Details on this clonotype: This receptor's antigen is unknown. Base qualities are missing; no much larger clone stands one base away.

Specimen: blood. This sequence originates from a man in his 70s in good health.

The DNA sequence is as follows: TGCAGCGTTGAGCTCGGTAGTGGCTACACCTTC. It is translated as CSVELGSGYTF. The chain joins TRBV29-1 to TRBJ1-2; the D segment cannot be called with confidence. The junction carries 9 bases between V and J, which are trimmed by 3 bases and 7 bases respectively. CDR1 SQVTM and CDR2 ANQGSEA are derived from the germline V gene. Spanning cysteine to phenylalanine, the CDR3 consists of 11 amino acids. CDR3 DNA only is kept here, 33 bases in frame from base 1.